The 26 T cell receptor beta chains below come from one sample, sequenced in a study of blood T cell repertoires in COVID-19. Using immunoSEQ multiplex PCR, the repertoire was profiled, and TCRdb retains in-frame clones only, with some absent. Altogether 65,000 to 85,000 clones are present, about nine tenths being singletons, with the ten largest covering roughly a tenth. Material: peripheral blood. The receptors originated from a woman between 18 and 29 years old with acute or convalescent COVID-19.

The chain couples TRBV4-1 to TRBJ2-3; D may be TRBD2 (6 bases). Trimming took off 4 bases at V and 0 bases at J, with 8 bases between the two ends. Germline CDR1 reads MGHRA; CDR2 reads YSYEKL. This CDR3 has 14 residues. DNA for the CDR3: TGCGCCAGCAGCCCGGGGGTTAGCACAGATACGCAGTATTTT. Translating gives CASSPGVSTDTQYF.

This CDR3 reads CASSQDGQGAGANVLTF. CDR3 in DNA: TGCGCCAGCAGCCAAGATGGACAGGGTGCTGGGGCCAACGTCCTGACTTTC. The genes are TRBV4-3 and TRBJ2-6; 8 bases are shared with TRBD1. Trimming cost V 0 bases and J 2 bases; bases outside gene matches: 3. There are 17 residues in the CDR3. CDR1 LGHNA and CDR2 YSLEER come from the germline V gene.

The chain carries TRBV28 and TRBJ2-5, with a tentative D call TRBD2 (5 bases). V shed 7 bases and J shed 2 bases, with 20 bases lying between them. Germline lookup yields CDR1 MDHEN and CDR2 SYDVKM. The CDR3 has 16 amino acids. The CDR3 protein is CASKKGEAGRQETQYF. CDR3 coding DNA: TGTGCCAGCAAAAAGGGAGAGGCGGGCCGTCAAGAGACCCAGTACTTC.

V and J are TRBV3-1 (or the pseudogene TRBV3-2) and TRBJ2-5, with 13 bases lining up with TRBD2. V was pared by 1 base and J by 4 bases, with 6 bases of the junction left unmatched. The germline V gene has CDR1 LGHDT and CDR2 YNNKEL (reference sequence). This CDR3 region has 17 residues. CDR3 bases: TGTGCCAGCAGCCAAGGACTAGCGGGAGGACGTGGAGAGACCCAGTACTTC. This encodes CASSQGLAGGRGETQYF.

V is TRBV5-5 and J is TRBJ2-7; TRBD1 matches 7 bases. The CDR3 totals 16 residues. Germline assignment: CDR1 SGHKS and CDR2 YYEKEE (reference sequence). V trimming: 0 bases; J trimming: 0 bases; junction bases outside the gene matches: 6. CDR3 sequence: CASSLGVTGSSYEQYF. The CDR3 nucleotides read TGTGCCAGCAGCTTGGGGGTGACAGGGAGCTCCTACGAGCAGTACTTC.

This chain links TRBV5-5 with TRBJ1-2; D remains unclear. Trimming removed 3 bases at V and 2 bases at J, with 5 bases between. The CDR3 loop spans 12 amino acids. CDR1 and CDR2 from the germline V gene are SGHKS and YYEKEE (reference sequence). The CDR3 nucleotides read TGTGCCAGCAGCTCCCGGAACTATGGCTACACCTTC. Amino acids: CASSSRNYGYTF.

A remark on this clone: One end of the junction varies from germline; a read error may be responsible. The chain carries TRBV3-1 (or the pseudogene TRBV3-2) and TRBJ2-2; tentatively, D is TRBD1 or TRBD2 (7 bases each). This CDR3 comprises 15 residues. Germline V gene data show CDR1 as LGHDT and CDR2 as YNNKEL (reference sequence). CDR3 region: CASGQGGRVTGELFF. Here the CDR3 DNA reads TGTGCCAGCGGCCAGGGGGGGCGGGTCACCGGGGAGCTGTTTTTT.

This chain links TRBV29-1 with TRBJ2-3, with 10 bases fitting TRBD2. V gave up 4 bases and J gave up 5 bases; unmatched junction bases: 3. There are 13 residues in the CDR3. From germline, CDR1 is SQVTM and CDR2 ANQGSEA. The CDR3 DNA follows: TGCAGCGTTGGGGCTAGCGGGGGAGATACGCAGTATTTT. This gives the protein CSVGASGGDTQYF.

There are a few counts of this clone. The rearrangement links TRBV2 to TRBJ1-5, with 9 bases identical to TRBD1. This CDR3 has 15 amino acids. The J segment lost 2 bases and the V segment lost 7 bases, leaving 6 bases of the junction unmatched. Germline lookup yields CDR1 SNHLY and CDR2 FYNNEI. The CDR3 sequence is CASTLGQGRNQPQHF. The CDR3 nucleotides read TGTGCCAGCACCTTGGGACAGGGCCGCAATCAGCCCCAGCATTTT.

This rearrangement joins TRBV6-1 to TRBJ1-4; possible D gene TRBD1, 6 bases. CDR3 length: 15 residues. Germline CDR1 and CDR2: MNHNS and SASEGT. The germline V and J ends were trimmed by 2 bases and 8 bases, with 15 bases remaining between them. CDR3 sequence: CASSEIRGEGEKLFF. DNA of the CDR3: TGTGCCAGCAGTGAAATCAGGGGCGAGGGAGAAAAACTGTTTTTT.

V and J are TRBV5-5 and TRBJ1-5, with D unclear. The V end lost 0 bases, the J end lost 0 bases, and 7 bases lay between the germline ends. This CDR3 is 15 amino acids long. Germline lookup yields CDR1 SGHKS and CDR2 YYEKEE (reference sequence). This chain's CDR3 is CASSLAGLSNQPQHF. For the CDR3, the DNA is TGTGCCAGCAGCTTGGCCGGACTTAGCAATCAGCCCCAGCATTTT.

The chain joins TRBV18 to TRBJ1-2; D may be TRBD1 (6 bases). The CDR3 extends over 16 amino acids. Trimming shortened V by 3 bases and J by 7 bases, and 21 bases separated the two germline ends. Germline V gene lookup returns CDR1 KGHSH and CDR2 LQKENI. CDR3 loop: CASSPEPQGQIGGYTF. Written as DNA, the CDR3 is TGTGCCAGCTCACCCGAGCCACAGGGCCAGATTGGTGGCTACACCTTC.

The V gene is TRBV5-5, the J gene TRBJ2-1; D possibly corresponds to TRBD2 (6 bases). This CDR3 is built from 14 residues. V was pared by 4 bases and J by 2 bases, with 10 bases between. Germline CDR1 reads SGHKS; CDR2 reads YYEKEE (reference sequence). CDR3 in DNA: TGTGCCAGCAGCCGGGACTCTGCCTACAATGAGCAGTTCTTC. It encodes CASSRDSAYNEQFF.

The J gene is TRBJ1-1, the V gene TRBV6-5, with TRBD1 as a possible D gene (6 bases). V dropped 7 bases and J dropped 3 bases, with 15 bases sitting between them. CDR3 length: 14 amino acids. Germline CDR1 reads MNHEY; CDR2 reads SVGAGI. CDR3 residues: CASTNGAGDTEAFF. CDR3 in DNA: TGTGCCAGCACAAATGGGGCAGGGGACACTGAAGCTTTCTTT.

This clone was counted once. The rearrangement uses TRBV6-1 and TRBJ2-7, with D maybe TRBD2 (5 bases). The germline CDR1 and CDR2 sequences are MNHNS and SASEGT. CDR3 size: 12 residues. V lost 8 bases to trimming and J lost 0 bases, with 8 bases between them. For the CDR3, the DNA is TGTGCCAGCGGAGGAAGCTCCTACGAGCAGTACTTC. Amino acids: CASGGSSYEQYF.

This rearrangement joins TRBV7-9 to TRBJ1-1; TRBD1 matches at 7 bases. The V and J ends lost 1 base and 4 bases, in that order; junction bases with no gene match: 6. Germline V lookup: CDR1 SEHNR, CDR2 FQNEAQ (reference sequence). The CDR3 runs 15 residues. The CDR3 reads CASSLEEGATTEAFF. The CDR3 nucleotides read TGTGCCAGCAGCTTAGAGGAGGGGGCGACCACTGAAGCTTTCTTT.

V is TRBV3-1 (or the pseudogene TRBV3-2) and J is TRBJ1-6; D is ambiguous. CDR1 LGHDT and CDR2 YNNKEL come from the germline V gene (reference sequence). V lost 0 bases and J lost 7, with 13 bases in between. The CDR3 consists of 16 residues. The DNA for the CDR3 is TGTGCCAGCAGCCAAGAGTGTGACATTGGGAATTCACCCCTCCACTTT. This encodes CASSQECDIGNSPLHF.

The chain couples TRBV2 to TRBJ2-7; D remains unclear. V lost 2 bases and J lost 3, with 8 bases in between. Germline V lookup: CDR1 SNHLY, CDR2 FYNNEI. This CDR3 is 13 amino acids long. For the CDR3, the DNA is TGTGCCAGCAGTGAAATCGCCGGCTACGAGCAGTACTTC. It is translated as CASSEIAGYEQYF.

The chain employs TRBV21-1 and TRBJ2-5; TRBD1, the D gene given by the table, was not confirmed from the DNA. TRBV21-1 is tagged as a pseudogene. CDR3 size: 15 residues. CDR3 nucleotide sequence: TGTGCCAGCAGCAAAGGGGGGACAGGGGGCGAGACCCAGTACTTC. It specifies CASSKGGTGGETQYF.

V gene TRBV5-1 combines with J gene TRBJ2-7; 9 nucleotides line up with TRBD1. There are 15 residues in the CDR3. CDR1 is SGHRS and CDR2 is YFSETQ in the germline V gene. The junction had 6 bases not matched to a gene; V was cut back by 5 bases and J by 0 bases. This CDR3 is CASRLGTGISYEQYF. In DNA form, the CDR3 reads TGCGCCAGCAGGCTAGGGACAGGGATCTCCTACGAGCAGTACTTC.

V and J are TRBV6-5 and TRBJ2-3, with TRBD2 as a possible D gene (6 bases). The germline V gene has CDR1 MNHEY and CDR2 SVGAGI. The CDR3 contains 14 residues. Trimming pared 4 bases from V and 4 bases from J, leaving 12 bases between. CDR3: CASSLRRGADTQYF. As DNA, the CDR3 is TGTGCCAGCAGTTTACGGCGGGGTGCAGATACGCAGTATTTT.

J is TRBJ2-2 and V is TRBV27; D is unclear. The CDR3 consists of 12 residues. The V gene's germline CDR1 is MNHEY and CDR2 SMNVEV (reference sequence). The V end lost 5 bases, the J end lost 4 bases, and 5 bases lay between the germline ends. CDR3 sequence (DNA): TGTGCCAGCAGTCCTCCCACCGGGGAGCTGTTTTTT. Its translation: CASSPPTGELFF.

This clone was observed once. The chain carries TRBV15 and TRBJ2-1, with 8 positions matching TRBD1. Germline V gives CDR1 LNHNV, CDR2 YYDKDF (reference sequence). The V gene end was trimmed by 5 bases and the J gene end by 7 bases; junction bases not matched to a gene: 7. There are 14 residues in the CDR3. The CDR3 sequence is CATSLQGARNEQFF. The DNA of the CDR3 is TGTGCCACCAGCCTTCAGGGGGCTCGGAATGAGCAGTTCTTC.

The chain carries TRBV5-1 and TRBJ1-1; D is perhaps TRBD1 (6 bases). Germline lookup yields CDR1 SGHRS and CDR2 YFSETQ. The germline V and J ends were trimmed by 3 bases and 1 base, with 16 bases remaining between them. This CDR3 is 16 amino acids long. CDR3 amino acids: CASSSRGSWENTEAFF. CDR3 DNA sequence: TGCGCCAGCAGCTCCAGGGGAAGTTGGGAGAACACTGAAGCTTTCTTT. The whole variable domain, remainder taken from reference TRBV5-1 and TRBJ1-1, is KAGVTQTPRYLIKTRGQQVTLSCSPISGHRSVSWYQQTPGQGLQFLFEYFSETQRNKGNFPGRFSGRQFSNSRSEMNVSTLELGDSALYLCASSSRGSWENTEAFFGQGTRLTVV.

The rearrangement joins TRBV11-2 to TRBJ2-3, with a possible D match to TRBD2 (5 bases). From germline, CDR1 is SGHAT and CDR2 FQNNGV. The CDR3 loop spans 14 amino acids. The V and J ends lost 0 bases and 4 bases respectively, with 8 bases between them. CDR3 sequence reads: CASSLDRGADTQYF. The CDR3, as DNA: TGTGCCAGCAGCTTAGATCGGGGAGCAGATACGCAGTATTTT.

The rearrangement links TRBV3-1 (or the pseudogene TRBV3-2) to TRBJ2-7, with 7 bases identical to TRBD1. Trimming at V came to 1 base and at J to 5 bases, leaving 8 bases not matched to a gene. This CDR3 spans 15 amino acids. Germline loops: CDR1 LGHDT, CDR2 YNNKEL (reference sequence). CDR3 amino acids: CASSQAFRGTHEQYF. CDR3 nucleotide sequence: TGTGCCAGCAGCCAAGCCTTCAGGGGGACCCACGAGCAGTACTTC.